The source of this T cell receptor (beta chain) is a study of T cells in Graves' hyperthyroidism and ophthalmopathy. Amplified TCR beta CDR3 regions derived from RNA transcripts. Using the HTBI primer set, a first-round RT-PCR was run on the TCR CDR3. TCRdb recomputed calls from the multiplex PCR reads with MiXCR, one row per CDR3 protein. Of hundreds of thousands of distinct CDR3 sequences listed, approximately 15% are singletons. Reasons for excluding patients were uncontrolled infection, other autoimmune disease, pregnancy or lactation. PBMCs were sourced from less than 13 ml fresh peripheral blood. V shed 2 bases and J shed 4 bases, with 13 bases lying between them. The CDR3 length is 15 residues. The V gene's germline CDR1 is SGHRS and CDR2 YFSETQ.

Sequencing was performed on blood. The chain uses TRBV5-1 and TRBJ1-5; no clear D. The sequence was obtained from a woman aged 40 to 49 with Graves' ophthalmopathy. The CDR3 reads CASSFTPERNQPQHF. The DNA of the CDR3 is TGCGCCAGCAGCTTTACCCCCGAGAGAAATCAGCCCCAGCATTTT.